Sequencing of this TCR beta chain was carried out in a study of PD-L1 blockade in urothelial cancer. Whole-study context: A median blood sample held 141,255 T cells and approximately 80,000 unique TCRs.

Only in-frame clones appear in the TCRdb table, and some are missing; sequencing was by immunoSEQ multiplex PCR. The sample gives 100,000 to 150,000 clones, roughly 86% of which show up once; 2% to 2.5% is in the top ten. V lost 0 bases and J lost 1, with 7 bases in between. This CDR3 contains 15 residues. Germline V gene sequence: CDR1 LNHNV, CDR2 YYDKDF (reference sequence). Stated time point: peripheral blood 6 weeks after treatment start. The sequenced sample was PBMCs, obtained around atezolizumab (anti-PD-L1) treatment. The sequence came from a man over 45 with urothelial cancer. V and J are TRBV15 and TRBJ2-1, with D possibly TRBD2 on 6 matching bases. Here the CDR3 DNA reads TGTGCCACCAGCAGAGAGGGGGGATCCTACAATGAGCAGTTCTTC. Translating it yields CATSREGGSYNEQFF.